This T cell receptor beta chain comes out of a study of CD8+ T cells in alopecia areata. Study background: Tofacitinib was given for 6 to 18 months, then stopped for 6 months.

cDNA serving as the sequencing template came from extracted, reverse transcribed RNA. Some clones are missing from TCRdb's copy, which holds only in-frame ones; the method was immunoSEQ multiplex PCR. The sample lists about 130,000 clones, less than 70% occurring once. The treatment was: oral pan-JAK inhibitor, 5-10 mg twice daily. CDR3 length equals 13 residues. Germline V gene lookup returns CDR1 SGHNT and CDR2 YENEEA. V lost 3 bases to trimming and J lost 7 bases; unmatched junction nucleotides: 4. This sequence originates from a human donor with alopecia areata. The starting material was CD8+ T cells sorted from blood, obtained at week 4, from a patient treated with tofacitinib. The gene calls are TRBV11-3 and TRBJ1-1; 8 nucleotides agree with TRBD1. CDR3: CASSFGTGHEAFF. CDR3 nucleotide sequence: TGTGCCAGCAGCTTCGGGACAGGCCATGAAGCTTTCTTT.